This entry is about one TCR beta chain. The record originates from a study of T cells expressing NK-cell markers. TCRdb derives one entry per CDR3 protein from the 5' RACE reads, leaving out DNA. Its table records 120,000 to 150,000 distinct CDR3 sequences. Germline V lookup: CDR1 MNHEY, CDR2 SVGEGT. The CDR3 sequence is 15 residues long. The sample was blood T cells: a sorted CD56 or NKG2C T cell subset, CD4+ or CD8+ T cells, or bulk PBMC T cells (not recorded which). The TCR comes from a man aged 18 to 30 in good health. The chain recombines TRBV6-2 or TRBV6-3 with TRBJ2-2. CDR3 residues: CASSYSRRDTGELFF.